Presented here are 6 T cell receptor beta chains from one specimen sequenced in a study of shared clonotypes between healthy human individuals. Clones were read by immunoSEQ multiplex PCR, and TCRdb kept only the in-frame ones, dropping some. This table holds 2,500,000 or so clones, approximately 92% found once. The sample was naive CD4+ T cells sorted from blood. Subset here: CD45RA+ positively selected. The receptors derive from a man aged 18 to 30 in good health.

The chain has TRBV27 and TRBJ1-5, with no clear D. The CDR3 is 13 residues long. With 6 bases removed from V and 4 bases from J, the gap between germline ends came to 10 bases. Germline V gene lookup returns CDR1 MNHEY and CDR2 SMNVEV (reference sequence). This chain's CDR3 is CASRNGLNQPQHF. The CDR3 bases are TGTGCCAGCAGAAATGGGTTGAATCAGCCCCAGCATTTT.

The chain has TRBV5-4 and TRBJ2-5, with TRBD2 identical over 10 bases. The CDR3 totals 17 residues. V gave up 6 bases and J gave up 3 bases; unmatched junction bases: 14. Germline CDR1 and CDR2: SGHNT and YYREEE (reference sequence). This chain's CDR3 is CASIHPPQAGGEETQYF. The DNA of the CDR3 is TGTGCCAGCATCCACCCACCTCAAGCGGGGGGGGAAGAGACCCAGTACTTC.

CDR3 coding DNA: TGCAGCGTAGCAGAACTGGGGGCTGGGGCCAACGTCCTGACTTTC. Amino acids: CSVAELGAGANVLTF. V and J are TRBV29-1 and TRBJ2-6, with D perhaps TRBD1 or TRBD2 (5 bases each). CDR3 size: 15 residues. V was cut by 6 bases and J by 2 bases, with 14 bases left in between. Germline CDR1 SQVTM, CDR2 ANQGSEA.

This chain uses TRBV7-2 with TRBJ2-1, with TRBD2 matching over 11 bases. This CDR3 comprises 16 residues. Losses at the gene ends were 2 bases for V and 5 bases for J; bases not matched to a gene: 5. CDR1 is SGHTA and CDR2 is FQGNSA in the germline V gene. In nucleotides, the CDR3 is TGTGCCAGCAGCTTACTAGCGGGAGGAAGGAACAATGAGCAGTTCTTC. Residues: CASSLLAGGRNNEQFF.

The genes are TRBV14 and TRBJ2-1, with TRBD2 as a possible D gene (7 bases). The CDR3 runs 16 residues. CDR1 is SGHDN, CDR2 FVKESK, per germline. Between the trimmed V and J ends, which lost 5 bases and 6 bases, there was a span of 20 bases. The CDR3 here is CASSKTRGGASNEQFF. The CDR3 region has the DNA TGTGCCAGCAGCAAGACACGAGGGGGGGCCTCCAATGAGCAGTTCTTC.

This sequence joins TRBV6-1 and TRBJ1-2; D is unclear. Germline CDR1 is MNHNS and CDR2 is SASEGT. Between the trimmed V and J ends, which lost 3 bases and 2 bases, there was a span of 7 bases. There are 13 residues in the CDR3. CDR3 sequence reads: CASSDLTNYGYTF. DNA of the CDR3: TGTGCCAGCAGTGACCTGACGAACTATGGCTACACCTTC.